The clone carrying this T cell receptor beta chain was picked up many times. Its antigen is undetermined. The data derive from a study of T cell repertoires in cytomegalovirus infection. Study background: CMV infection together with matching HLA type was indicated by public TCR beta signatures.

Study results and caveats: Within the response measured ex vivo, HLA-C-restricted CMV-specific TCR beta clonotypes were dominant. Public TCR beta family frequency separated CMV-and-HLA carriers, including in an independent cohort.

CDR3 size: 13 residues. In germline, CDR1 is DFQATT, CDR2 SNEGSKA (reference sequence). Trimming pared 1 base from V and 2 bases from J, leaving 8 bases between. MiXCR, run by TCRdb on the reads, gives a single entry per CDR3 protein. The data show under 600,000 distinct CDR3 sequences, 16% seen once. Sequenced material: CD8+ T cells from PBMCs. This chain connects TRBV20-1 to TRBJ2-5; no firm D call. The source of this sequence is a human donor in good health (CMV status not recorded). Some clones in this sample may be carry-over from other donors' samples. CDR3 sequence reads: CSARGPEQETQYF. CDR3 DNA: TGCAGTGCTAGAGGGCCTGAGCAAGAGACCCAGTACTTC.